A single sample gave rise to the 20 T cell receptor beta chains below, sequenced in a study of blood T cell repertoires in COVID-19 (dated by TCRdb to about 2020). Receptor amplification or capture employed the immunoSEQ multiplex PCR assay. The source is immuneACCESS, and TCRdb retained only in-frame sequences with V and J called. Part of the clones is not carried over; for the studies checked, unresolved V genes explain less than half of this, and the remainder is unexplained. Counted in this sample were about 280,000 clones; 75% to 90% of them appeared once. Over 2% of the sample is in the top ten clones. Specimen: peripheral blood. Receptors were obtained from a woman under 40 who had recovered from COVID-19.

V gene TRBV30 combines with J gene TRBJ2-2; 7 bases are a match to TRBD1. V trimming: 2 bases; J trimming: 5 bases; junction bases outside the gene matches: 5. Looked up from germline, CDR1 is GTSNPN and CDR2 is SVGIG (reference sequence). The CDR3 extends over 14 amino acids. CDR3 region: CAWSPGGRTGELFF. The DNA for the CDR3 is TGTGCCTGGAGTCCAGGGGGACGAACCGGGGAGCTGTTTTTT.

The chain employs TRBV7-8 and TRBJ1-2, with D possibly TRBD1 on 6 matching bases. The V gene lost 1 base and the J gene lost 3 bases, with 9 bases spanning the gap. In germline, CDR1 is SGHVS, CDR2 FQNEAQ. The CDR3 has 14 residues. The CDR3 loop reads CASSLVSGDYGYTF. The CDR3 DNA follows: TGTGCCAGCAGCTTAGTGTCAGGGGACTATGGCTACACCTTC.

The V and J genes are TRBV3-1 (or the pseudogene TRBV3-2) and TRBJ1-6, with TRBD1 matching 9 bases. This CDR3 is built from 22 residues. Trimming at V came to 4 bases and at J to 0 bases, leaving 19 bases not matched to a gene. In germline, CDR1 is LGHDT, CDR2 YNNKEL (reference sequence). The CDR3 DNA reads as TGTGCCAGCAGCCCCCACGCGGGACAGGGCGTCCTGCTGAGCTCCTATAATTCACCCCTCCACTTT. Its translation: CASSPHAGQGVLLSSYNSPLHF.

This clone has more than one count but fewer than ten. DNA of the CDR3: TGCGCCAGCAGCCAAGCTCTAATTGGGGAGCTGTTTTTT. Translating gives CASSQALIGELFF. This chain uses TRBV4-1 with TRBJ2-2; D unresolved. Germline V gene sequence: CDR1 MGHRA, CDR2 YSYEKL. The CDR3 runs to 13 residues. With 1 base removed from V and 8 bases from J, the gap between germline ends came to 8 bases.

The chain links TRBV5-5 to TRBJ2-3, with D possibly being TRBD1 (5 bases). The CDR3 loop spans 13 amino acids. From germline, CDR1 is SGHKS and CDR2 YYEKEE (reference sequence). Trimming left V 5 bases short and J 2 bases short, with 9 bases between. This CDR3 reads CASRPGSTDTQYF. Here the CDR3 DNA reads TGTGCCAGCAGACCAGGGTCCACAGATACGCAGTATTTT.

This chain links TRBV3-1 (or the pseudogene TRBV3-2) with TRBJ1-2, with no clear D. CDR1 and CDR2 from the germline V gene are LGHDT and YNNKEL (reference sequence). The CDR3 sequence is 12 residues long. Deletions cut 4 bases from V and 8 bases from J, with 11 bases between. CDR3 nucleotide sequence: TGTGCCAGCAGCCCCCTTTCGGGAGGCTACACCTTC. It yields the protein CASSPLSGGYTF.

The chain couples TRBV13 to TRBJ1-1, with TRBD1 identical over 8 bases. Germline V gene data show CDR1 as PRHDT and CDR2 as FYEKMQ (reference sequence). V shed 5 bases and J 3 bases; nucleotides not matched to a gene: 8. The CDR3 has 15 residues. The DNA for the CDR3 is TGTGCCAGCAGCCCTACTGGACAGGGTGACACTGAAGCTTTCTTT. It specifies CASSPTGQGDTEAFF. Together with reference TRBV13 and TRBJ1-1, the CDR3 gives the full variable domain: AAGVIQSPRHLIKEKRETATLKCYPIPRHDTVYWYQQGPGQDPQFLISFYEKMQSDKGSIPDRFSAQQFSDYHSELNMSSLELGDSALYFCASSPTGQGDTEAFFGQGTRLTVV.

The chain combines TRBV7-2 with TRBJ1-1; 8 nucleotides align to TRBD1. The CDR3 is 14 amino acids. Germline V gene data show CDR1 as SGHTA and CDR2 as FQGNSA. The trim removed 4 bases at V and 5 bases at J, leaving 6 bases unmatched. The CDR3 region is CASSSRTGKTEAFF. The CDR3 bases are TGTGCCAGCAGCTCTCGGACAGGGAAGACTGAAGCTTTCTTT.

The chain recombines TRBV24-1 with TRBJ1-5; a weak D match, TRBD1 (6 bases). Looked up from germline, CDR1 is KGHDR and CDR2 is SFDVKD. CDR3 length equals 16 residues. Trimming pared 0 bases from V and 3 bases from J, leaving 11 bases between. The CDR3 bases are TGTGCCACCAGTGATTTGACAGGGCAGACCAATCAGCCCCAGCATTTT. Residues: CATSDLTGQTNQPQHF.

A single count supports this clone. This chain links TRBV18 with TRBJ1-5; TRBD1 matches 10 bases. This CDR3 has 15 amino acids. Germline V gives CDR1 KGHSH, CDR2 LQKENI. With V trimmed by 2 bases and J by 5 bases, 3 bases remained unmatched. The CDR3 here is CASSPTDRGYQPQHF. The CDR3 bases are TGTGCCAGCTCACCAACGGACAGGGGGTATCAGCCCCAGCATTTT. The variable domain in full, completed from reference TRBV18 and TRBJ1-5, reads NAGVMQNPRHLVRRRGQEARLRCSPMKGHSHVYWYRQLPEEGLKFMVYLQKENIIDESGMPKERFSAEFPKEGPSILRIQQVVRGDSAAYFCASSPTDRGYQPQHFGDGTRLSIL.

This rearrangement joins TRBV7-2 to TRBJ2-2; weak D call: TRBD1 (5 bases). The germline V and J ends were trimmed by 0 bases and 6 bases, with 5 bases remaining between them. This CDR3 has 13 residues. Germline loops: CDR1 SGHTA, CDR2 FQGNSA. CDR3 in DNA: TGTGCCAGCAGCTTAGCGGGGCCCGGGGAGCTGTTTTTT. Its translation: CASSLAGPGELFF.

This clone came up once. V usage is TRBV11-2 and J usage is TRBJ1-2, with D tentatively TRBD1 (6 bases). This CDR3 contains 16 residues. Trimming took off 8 bases at V and 8 bases at J, with 27 bases between the two ends. The germline V gene has CDR1 SGHAT and CDR2 FQNNGV. The CDR3 sequence: CASARSLGQPGGGYTF. Here the CDR3 DNA reads TGTGCCAGCGCTCGATCTCTCGGACAGCCAGGAGGAGGCTACACCTTC.

The chain has TRBV27 and TRBJ1-1, with 8 bases matching TRBD1. Germline lookup yields CDR1 MNHEY and CDR2 SMNVEV (reference sequence). The CDR3 length is 15 residues. V gave up 4 bases and J gave up 0 bases; unmatched junction bases: 4. This chain's CDR3 is CASSSTGGLNTEAFF. The CDR3 region has the DNA TGTGCCAGCAGTTCAACAGGGGGTTTGAACACTGAAGCTTTCTTT.

CDR3 nucleotides: TGTGCCAGCAGATATAGCAATCAGCCCCAGCATTTT. Translating it yields CASRYSNQPQHF. The V gene is TRBV28, the J gene TRBJ1-5, with D unclear. This CDR3 region has 12 residues. The V end was cut by 6 bases, the J end by 0 bases, with 3 bases between. Germline CDR1 and CDR2: MDHEN and SYDVKM.

The chain is built from TRBV5-8 and TRBJ2-2, with TRBD1 matching over 8 bases. Looked up from germline, CDR1 is SGHTS and CDR2 is YDEGEE. J lost 7 bases, V lost 3 bases, and 17 bases had no gene match. The CDR3 runs 18 residues. In DNA, the CDR3 is TGTGCCAGCAGCTCGTCCAATCCGACAGGGGACCCCCACGGGGAGCTGTTTTTT. This gives the protein CASSSSNPTGDPHGELFF.

The genes are TRBV28 and TRBJ1-1; tentative D call: TRBD1 (6 bases). Germline loops: CDR1 MDHEN, CDR2 SYDVKM. V was trimmed by 6 bases and J by 1 base, leaving 15 bases between them. There are 15 residues in the CDR3. CDR3 amino acids: CASRGSRGANTEAFF. The CDR3, as DNA: TGTGCCAGCAGGGGAAGCCGGGGGGCGAACACTGAAGCTTTCTTT. The complete variable domain, with remaining parts taken from reference TRBV28 and TRBJ1-1, reads DVKVTQSSRYLVKRTGEKVFLECVQDMDHENMFWYRQDPGLGLRLIYFSYDVKMKEKGDIPEGYSVSREKKERFSLILESASTNQTSMYLCASRGSRGANTEAFFGQGTRLTVV.

This clone was observed a few times. The chain uses TRBV2 and TRBJ1-5; weak D call: TRBD1 (6 bases). V shed 3 bases and J shed 5 bases, with 14 bases lying between them. CDR1 is SNHLY, CDR2 FYNNEI, per germline. CDR3 length: 15 residues. DNA of the CDR3: TGTGCCAGCAGTGAGAGGGGGACCACCGATCAGCCCCAGCATTTT. Translated: CASSERGTTDQPQHF. Supplemented by reference TRBV2 and TRBJ1-5, the full variable domain reads EPEVTQTPSHQVTQMGQEVILRCVPISNHLYFYWYRQILGQKVEFLVSFYNNEISEKSEIFDDQFSVERPDGSNFTLKIRSTKLEDSAMYFCASSERGTTDQPQHFGDGTRLSIL.

The chain combines TRBV6-5 with TRBJ2-7; 7 bases are shared with TRBD1. With 6 bases clipped from V and 2 bases from J, the junction kept 7 bases outside the gene matches. The CDR3 extends over 14 amino acids. Germline CDR1 MNHEY, CDR2 SVGAGI. CDR3 bases: TGTGCCAGCAGATTACAGGGGACAACCTACGAGCAGTACTTC. Encoded protein: CASRLQGTTYEQYF.

This chain joins TRBV10-3 and TRBJ2-2, with 9 positions matching TRBD2. Germline CDR1 reads ENHRY; CDR2 reads SYGVKD. V was pared by 6 bases and J by 7 bases, with 12 bases of the junction left unmatched. CDR3 length: 16 amino acids. Written as DNA, the CDR3 is TGTGCCATCAGCGATAGCGGGAGTCTCCCCAGCGGGGAGCTGTTTTTT. This codes for CAISDSGSLPSGELFF.

The chain joins TRBV12-3 or TRBV12-4 to TRBJ1-2, with unresolved D. Between the trimmed V and J ends, which lost 4 bases and 8 bases, there was a span of 14 bases. This CDR3 spans 13 amino acids. The CDR3 nucleotides read TGTGCCAGCAGTTCCGGAGGGCGAGAGGGCTACACCTTC. This sequence encodes CASSSGGREGYTF.